A single sample is the source of the 14 T cell receptor beta chains below, sequenced in a study of spatial heterogeneity in lung cancer (dated by TCRdb to the late 2010s). The receptor library was made with 5' RACE. Sequenced on a NextSeq 500. TCRdb redid the processing of the public reads, applying fastp at Q25 and MiXCR, and retained in-frame beta chains. Every CDR3 protein is listed once, alongside the most common genes and DNA of its rows. For this sample the table gives approximately 40,000 distinct CDR3 sequences, of which about 6.7% were detected only once. The ten largest clonotypes hold about 40% of the sample. The meaning of the sample's time point label: sample taken at primary tumor resection. TCR sequencing used whole RNA extracted from tumor and nontumor lung tissue, or from cryopreserved PBMC samples, without cell sorting. Sequenced material: PBMCs, taken at surgery. The receptors were gathered from a female donor with early-stage non-small cell lung cancer.

This clonotype appeared many times. The gene calls are TRBV5-1 and TRBJ2-7; tentatively, D is TRBD1 (5 bases). Germline V CDR1 and CDR2: SGHRS, YFSETQ. Trimming left V 4 bases short and J 0 bases short, with 5 bases between. This CDR3 has 12 amino acids. The CDR3 loop is CASSDSSYEQYF. CDR3 sequence (DNA): TGCGCCAGCAGCGACAGCTCCTACGAGCAGTACTTC.

In its sample, this clonotype was seen many times. The genes are TRBV12-3 or TRBV12-4 and TRBJ2-7, with D perhaps matching TRBD1 or TRBD2 (5 bases each). This CDR3 is built from 13 residues. Trimming stripped 6 bases from V and 7 bases from J, with 16 bases between. CDR3: CASRWDGYSEQYF. The CDR3 nucleotides are TGTGCCAGCAGATGGGACGGATATTCAGAGCAGTACTTC.

This clonotype was observed at least ten times. The chain joins TRBV5-1 to TRBJ2-1; TRBD1 aligns across 7 bases. From germline, CDR1 is SGHRS and CDR2 YFSETQ. The V and J ends lost 3 bases and 4 bases, in that order; junction bases with no gene match: 4. There are 14 residues in the CDR3. DNA of the CDR3: TGCGCCAGCAGCTCAACGACAGGGTACAATGAGCAGTTCTTC. Its protein product is CASSSTTGYNEQFF.

This clonotype was recorded at least ten times. The chain employs TRBV4-1 and TRBJ2-7; TRBD2 might be the D (5 bases). The CDR3 length is 15 residues. Looked up from germline, CDR1 is MGHRA and CDR2 is YSYEKL. V was trimmed by 0 bases and J by 3 bases, leaving 12 bases between them. The CDR3: CASSQDTRDVYEQYF. The DNA for the CDR3 is TGCGCCAGCAGCCAAGACACCCGGGATGTCTACGAGCAGTACTTC.

This clonotype was observed many times. The J gene is TRBJ2-7, the V gene TRBV5-5, with D perhaps matching TRBD1 or TRBD2 (5 bases each). The V gene's germline CDR1 is SGHKS and CDR2 YYEKEE (reference sequence). Deletions cut 4 bases from V and 3 bases from J, with 20 bases between. The CDR3 has 16 amino acids. In nucleotides, the CDR3 is TGTGCCAGCAGCCTAAGGCTAGGGGATCGGGACTACGAGCAGTACTTC. This translates into CASSLRLGDRDYEQYF.

The V gene is TRBV6-5, the J gene TRBJ1-2; 7 positions agree with TRBD1. Trimming took 0 bases from V and 4 from J; bases not matched to a gene: 5. The germline CDR1 and CDR2 sequences are MNHEY and SVGAGI. The CDR3 loop spans 15 amino acids. The CDR3 protein is CASSYSGTDTYGYTF. CDR3 sequence (DNA): TGTGCCAGCAGTTACTCAGGGACAGACACCTATGGCTACACCTTC.

The chain recombines TRBV20-1 with TRBJ1-2; D unclear. V lost 4 bases to trimming and J lost 3 bases, with 15 bases between them. Germline CDR1 reads DFQATT; CDR2 reads SNEGSKA (reference sequence). The CDR3 spans 14 residues. The CDR3 spells CSAIIRTPDYGYTF. The CDR3 DNA reads as TGCAGTGCTATTATTCGAACACCGGACTATGGCTACACCTTC.

This clonotype was detected only a few times. One end of the junction does not line up with germline, which may come from a read error. J is TRBJ2-1 and V is TRBV7-9; tentative D call: TRBD2 (6 bases). Germline lookup yields CDR1 SEHNR and CDR2 FQNEAQ (reference sequence). The CDR3 extends over 16 amino acids. Written as DNA, the CDR3 is TGTGCCAGCAGCTTAGCGGCGGGGTACTCCCACAATGAGCAGTTCTTC. It is translated as CASSLAAGYSHNEQFF.

The chain links TRBV3-1 to TRBJ1-4; 7 bases are shared with TRBD1. V trimming: 3 bases; J trimming: 8 bases; junction bases outside the gene matches: 9. The CDR3 covers 15 residues. The germline V gene encodes CDR1 LGHDT and CDR2 YNNKEL (reference sequence). The CDR3 coding sequence is TGTGCCAGCAGCCAGCCAGACAGGGCCTGGGAAAAACTGTTTTTT. This codes for CASSQPDRAWEKLFF.

This clonotype showed up many times. This rearrangement joins TRBV6-4 to TRBJ2-1; 11 nucleotides agree with TRBD2. The CDR3 runs to 16 residues. Looked up from germline, CDR1 is MRHNA and CDR2 is SNTAGT. J gave up 5 bases and V 4 bases, and 7 bases lay outside the gene matches. The chain's CDR3 is CASSAGSGGAHNEQFF. The DNA of the CDR3 is TGTGCCAGCAGTGCTGGTAGCGGGGGGGCTCACAATGAGCAGTTCTTC.

Only a few counts were recorded for this clonotype. The chain has TRBV5-1 and TRBJ2-7, with a possible D match to TRBD1 (6 bases). Germline V gene sequence: CDR1 SGHRS, CDR2 YFSETQ. The germline V and J ends were trimmed by 9 bases and 6 bases, with 19 bases remaining between them. The CDR3 covers 13 residues. CDR3 sequence: CATSPGESSEQYF. The CDR3 nucleotides are TGCGCCACCTCCCCAGGGGAGTCGTCCGAGCAGTACTTC.

This clonotype has at least ten counts. The gene calls are TRBV20-1 and TRBJ1-5, with unresolved D. Trimming stripped 6 bases from V and 0 bases from J, with 12 bases between. Germline loops: CDR1 DFQATT, CDR2 SNEGSKA (reference sequence). This CDR3 contains 14 residues. The CDR3 coding sequence is TGCAGTGCACCGACGTCGAGTAGCAATCAGCCCCAGCATTTT. Protein: CSAPTSSSNQPQHF.

J is TRBJ1-4 and V is TRBV6-6, with a tentative D call TRBD1 (5 bases). CDR1 and CDR2 from the germline V gene are MNHNY and SVGAGI (reference sequence). V shed 2 bases and J shed 8 bases, with 9 bases lying between them. The CDR3 loop spans 13 amino acids. CDR3: CASSYPREEKLFF. CDR3 nucleotide sequence: TGTGCCAGCAGTTACCCCAGGGAGGAAAAACTGTTTTTT.

This clonotype was observed at least ten times. The chain links TRBV7-2 to TRBJ2-3; D is perhaps TRBD2 (6 bases). This CDR3 contains 15 residues. Germline V gene lookup returns CDR1 SGHTA and CDR2 FQGNSA. The germline V and J ends were trimmed by 3 bases and 3 bases, with 13 bases remaining between them. CDR3 residues: CASSFFGGITDTQYF. CDR3 nucleotides: TGTGCCAGCAGCTTTTTCGGGGGTATAACAGATACGCAGTATTTT.